These T cell receptor beta chains were read from a single sample in a study of post-analysis software for immune sequencing data. MiXCR was run by TCRdb on the PCR reads, yielding one entry per CDR3 protein. The table has hundreds of thousands of distinct CDR3 sequences, approximately 59% seen once. The material sequenced was blood. Receptors originate from a girl between 2 and 10 years old with multiple sclerosis. Both conserved end residues are part of each CDR3. A D gene is named only where the DNA matches it firmly. Only some rows state a clone size, as once, few, many or a class for expanded clones.

14	.	TRBJ2-5	TRBV6-5	once	TGTGCCAGCACTGCTCAAGGGGAGGAAGAGACCCAGTACTTC	CASTAQGEEETQYF
15	TRBD1	TRBJ1-2	TRBV4-2	.	TGTGCCAGCAGCCACTTGGACAGGGAAGGTTATGGCTACACCTTC	CASSHLDREGYGYTF
15	TRBD2	TRBJ2-1	TRBV27	.	TGTGCCAGCAGTTTTGTAGCGGGAGTCTACAATGAGCAGTTCTTC	CASSFVAGVYNEQFF
14	.	TRBJ2-5	TRBV6-2/TRBV6-3	.	TGTGCCAGCAGTTACCCTGCTAGGGGGGAGACCCAGTACTTC	CASSYPARGETQYF
14	.	TRBJ2-5	TRBV18	few	TGTGCCAGCTCACCACCGACAGTGGGGAAGACCCAGTACTTC	CASSPPTVGKTQYF
16	TRBD1	TRBJ2-1	TRBV10-2	.	TGCGCCAGCAGTGGATGGGACAGGGAGGGGAGGGATGAGCAGTTCTTC	CASSGWDREGRDEQFF
13	.	TRBJ1-2	TRBV6-2/TRBV6-3	.	TGTGCCAGCAGTTACCAACCGGACTATGGCTACACCTTC	CASSYQPDYGYTF
13	.	TRBJ2-7	TRBV15	.	TGTGCCACCAGCAGCCGGGATTTCTACGAGCAGTACTTC	CATSSRDFYEQYF
14	TRBD2	TRBJ2-4	TRBV4-2	.	TGTGCCAGCAGCCCTCCGGGACTAGCGAACATTCAGTACTTC	CASSPPGLANIQYF
16	TRBD2	TRBJ2-5	TRBV5-1	.	TGCGCCAGCAGCCCCGCGGGACTAGCGGCACAAGAGACCCAGTACTTC	CASSPAGLAAQETQYF
14	.	TRBJ2-1	TRBV20-1	.	TGCAGTGCTAGAGATCTCTGGGGGCTCAATGAGCAGTTCTTC	CSARDLWGLNEQFF
16	.	TRBJ1-5	TRBV12-3/TRBV12-4	.	TGTGCCAGCAGACCGAGAGGACCTCTTGGGGATCAGCCCCAGCATTTT	CASRPRGPLGDQPQHF
16	TRBD1	TRBJ2-6	TRBV6-1	.	TGTGCCAGCAGTGAGGACAGGGGTTCTGGGGCCAACGTCCTGACTTTC	CASSEDRGSGANVLTF
11	.	TRBJ2-5	TRBV20-1	.	TGCAGTGCTAGCAACCCTGAGACCCAGTACTTC	CSASNPETQYF